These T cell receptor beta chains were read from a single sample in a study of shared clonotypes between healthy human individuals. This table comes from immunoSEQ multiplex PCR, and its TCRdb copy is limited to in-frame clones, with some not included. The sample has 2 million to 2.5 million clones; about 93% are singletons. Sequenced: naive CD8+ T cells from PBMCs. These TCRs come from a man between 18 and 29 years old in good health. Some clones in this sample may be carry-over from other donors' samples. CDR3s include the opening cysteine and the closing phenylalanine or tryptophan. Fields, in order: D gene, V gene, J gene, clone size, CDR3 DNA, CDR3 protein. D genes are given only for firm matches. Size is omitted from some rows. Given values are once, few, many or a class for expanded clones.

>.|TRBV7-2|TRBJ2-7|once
TGTGCCAGCAGCTTAGTCCGAGGGGAGCAGTACTTC
CASSLVRGEQYF
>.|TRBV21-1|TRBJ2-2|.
TGTGCCAGCAGCAAAGCAAGGGCCAGGGGCCGTTCCCCCGGGGAGCTGTTTTTT
CASSKARARGRSPGELFF
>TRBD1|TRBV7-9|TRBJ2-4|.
TGTGCCAGCAGCTACCCGACAGGGTTAGCCAAAAACATTCAGTACTTC
CASSYPTGLAKNIQYF
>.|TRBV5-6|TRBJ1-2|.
TGTGCCAGCAGTATTCGGTCGAGTGGCTACACCTTC
CASSIRSSGYTF
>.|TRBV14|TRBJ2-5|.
TGTGCCAGCAGCCCCAGCCTAGTTGGTGGCGAGACCCAGTACTTC
CASSPSLVGGETQYF
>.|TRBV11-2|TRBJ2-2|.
TGTGCCAGCAGCTTCCGGCTGTGGGGGACCGGGGAGCTGTTTTTT
CASSFRLWGTGELFF
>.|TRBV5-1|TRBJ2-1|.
TGCGCCAGCAGCCCCACCGCGAGCGTGAGTACAGGGTCCTACAATGAGCAGTTCTTC
CASSPTASVSTGSYNEQFF
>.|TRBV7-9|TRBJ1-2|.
TGTGCCAGCAGCTTAGGGGGCAATGGCTACACCTTC
CASSLGGNGYTF
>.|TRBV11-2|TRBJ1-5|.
TGTGCCAGCAGCGTCCAGCGGGGGCCCCAGCATTTT
CASSVQRGPQHF
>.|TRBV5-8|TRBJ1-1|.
TGTGCCAGCAGCTTGGCACCGTTACGGATGAACACTGAAGCTTTCTTT
CASSLAPLRMNTEAFF
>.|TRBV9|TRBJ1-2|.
TGTGCCAGCAGCGTAGGCGCTATTTCTCGGGGCTACACCTTC
CASSVGAISRGYTF
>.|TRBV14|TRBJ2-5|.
TGTGCCAGCAGCCAAGATGTTCCAGTGAGGTTCCCAGAGACCCAGTACTTC
CASSQDVPVRFPETQYF
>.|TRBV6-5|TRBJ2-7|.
TGTGCCAGCAGTTTGAGGCAGGGGTATGACGAGCAGTACTTC
CASSLRQGYDEQYF
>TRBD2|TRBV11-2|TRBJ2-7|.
TGTGCCAGCAGCTTAGGACTAGCGAAACACTACGAGCAGTACTTC
CASSLGLAKHYEQYF
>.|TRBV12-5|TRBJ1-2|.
TGTGCTAGTGGTTTGGGAGGTTTCTATGGCTACACCTTC
CASGLGGFYGYTF
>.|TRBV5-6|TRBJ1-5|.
TGTGCCAGCAGCGCGGGCGATCAGCCCCAGCATTTT
CASSAGDQPQHF
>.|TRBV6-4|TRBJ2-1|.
TGTGCCAGCAGTTCCGGGACAACAAGAAACAATGAGCAGTTCTTC
CASSSGTTRNNEQFF
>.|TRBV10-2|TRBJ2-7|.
TGCGCCAGCAGTGAGGGGCGATTCTACGAGCAGTACTTC
CASSEGRFYEQYF
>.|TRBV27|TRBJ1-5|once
TGTGCCAGCAGTTATCACGGGACACCCAATCAGCCCCAGCATTTT
CASSYHGTPNQPQHF
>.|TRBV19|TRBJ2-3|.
TGTGCCAGTAGCGAATCAGATAGCACAGATACGCAGTATTTT
CASSESDSTDTQYF
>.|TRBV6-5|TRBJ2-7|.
TGTGCCAGCAAGACCGGGCCGCTCTACGAGCAGTACTTC
CASKTGPLYEQYF
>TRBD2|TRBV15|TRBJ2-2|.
TGTGCCACCAGCAGCTCGGGAGGGCCAACCGGGGAGCTGTTTTTT
CATSSSGGPTGELFF
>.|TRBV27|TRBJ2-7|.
TGTGCCAGCAGTTTAAGATTGAGACATCTACCCTACGAGCAGTACTTC
CASSLRLRHLPYEQYF
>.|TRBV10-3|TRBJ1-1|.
TGTGCCATCAGTGACAGGGGCTTGAACACTGAAGCTTTCTTT
CAISDRGLNTEAFF
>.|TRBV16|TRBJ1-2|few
TGTGCCAGCAGCCTCTCCACAGGGTCGGCTGGCTACACCTTC
CASSLSTGSAGYTF
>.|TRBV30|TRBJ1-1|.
TGTGCCTGGAGTGCGGCTGACACTGAAGCTTTCTTT
CAWSAADTEAFF
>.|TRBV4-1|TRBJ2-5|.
TGCGCCAGCAGCCAAGGTCTCGCCCCAGGGTTTGGAGAGACCCAGTACTTC
CASSQGLAPGFGETQYF
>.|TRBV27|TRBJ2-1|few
TGTGCCAGCAGTTTCGGGCAGACCTCCTACAATGAGCAGTTCTTC
CASSFGQTSYNEQFF
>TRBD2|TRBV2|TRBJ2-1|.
TGTGCCAGCAGTGAATGGGGCGGGAGGGCATATAACAATGAGCAGTTCTTC
CASSEWGGRAYNNEQFF
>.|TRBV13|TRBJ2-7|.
TGTGCCAGCAGCTTAGGTAACCGGGGACTCTACGAGCAGTACTTC
CASSLGNRGLYEQYF
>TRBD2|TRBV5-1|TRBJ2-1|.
TGCGCCAGCAGCTTGGGGGGACTAGCGGGGAACAATGAGCAGTTCTTC
CASSLGGLAGNNEQFF
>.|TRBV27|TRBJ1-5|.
TGTGCCAGCAGTTTAAACGGGATTCAGCCCCAGCATTTT
CASSLNGIQPQHF
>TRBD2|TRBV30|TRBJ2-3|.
TGTGCCTGGAGTGGACTAGCGGGGCGCCCGGATACGCAGTATTTT
CAWSGLAGRPDTQYF
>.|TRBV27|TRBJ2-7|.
TGTGCCAGCAGTTTTGGACAAGAGGTCTACGAGCAGTACTTC
CASSFGQEVYEQYF
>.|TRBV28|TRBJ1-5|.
TGTGCCAGCAGTCACTCGCGGTGGCCCCAGCATTTT
CASSHSRWPQHF
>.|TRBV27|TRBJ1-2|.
TGTGCCAGCAGTTTAACCCCCCTGACAGCCTACTATGGCTACACCTTC
CASSLTPLTAYYGYTF
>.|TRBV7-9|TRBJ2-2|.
TGTGCCAGCAGACCCGGGACGGCGAACACCGGGGAGCTGTTTTTT
CASRPGTANTGELFF
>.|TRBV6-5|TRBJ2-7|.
TGTGCCAGCAGTTACTCGAGCCGCCAGACCTACGAGCAGTACTTC
CASSYSSRQTYEQYF
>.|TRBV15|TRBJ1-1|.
TGTGCCACCAGTCCCGACCCGAACACTGAAGCTTTCTTT
CATSPDPNTEAFF
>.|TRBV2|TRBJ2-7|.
TGTGCCAGCGGGGAGGACCTTCTCCGATCCTACGAGCAGTACTTC
CASGEDLLRSYEQYF
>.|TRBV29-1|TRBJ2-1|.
TGCAGCGCAGTCCCGAGCTCCTACAATGAGCAGTTCTTC
CSAVPSSYNEQFF
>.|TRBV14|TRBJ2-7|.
TGTGCCAGCAGCCAACCGGGAGTCCACGAGCAGTACTTC
CASSQPGVHEQYF
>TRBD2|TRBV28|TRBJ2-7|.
TGTGCCAGCAGGACTAGCGGGAGTTACGAGCAGTACTTC
CASRTSGSYEQYF
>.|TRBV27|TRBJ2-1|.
TGTGCCAGCAGATACCAGAACCTAGGGCCTCGGAATGAGCAGTTCTTC
CASRYQNLGPRNEQFF
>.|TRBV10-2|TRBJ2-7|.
TGCGCCAGCAGTGAGCTTAGCGGCTCCTACGAGCAGTACTTC
CASSELSGSYEQYF
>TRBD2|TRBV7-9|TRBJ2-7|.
TGTGCCGGAGGGGATCGGGAGGAATACGAGCAGTACTTC
CAGGDREEYEQYF
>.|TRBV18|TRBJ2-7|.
TGTGCCAGCTCACCATTTCAGGGCGGCTCCTACGAGCAGTACTTC
CASSPFQGGSYEQYF
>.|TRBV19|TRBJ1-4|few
TGTGCCAGTAGTAACAGGGATGAAAAACTGTTTTTT
CASSNRDEKLFF
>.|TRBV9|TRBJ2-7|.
TGTGCCAGCAGCCCATCCTCGAGGACCCTTTACGAGCAGTACTTC
CASSPSSRTLYEQYF
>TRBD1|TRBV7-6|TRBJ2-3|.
TGTGCCAGCAGCTTAGAGGTGACAGGGCATACAGATACGCAGTATTTT
CASSLEVTGHTDTQYF
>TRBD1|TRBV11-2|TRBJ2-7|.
TGTGCCAGCAGCCTACGACCCGGACAGGGGCTTACCTACGAGCAGTACTTC
CASSLRPGQGLTYEQYF
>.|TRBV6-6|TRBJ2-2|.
TGTGCCAGCTGGTGGGCAACTAACACCGGGGAGCTGTTTTTT
CASWWATNTGELFF
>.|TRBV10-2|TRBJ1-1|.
TGCGCCAGCAGCACCCTATTTTTTGAGGGCCGGGACACTGAAGCTTTCTTT
CASSTLFFEGRDTEAFF
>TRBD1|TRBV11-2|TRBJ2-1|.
TGTGCCAGCAGCCAAACCCCCGGGACAGGCCTACACAATGAGCAGTTCTTC
CASSQTPGTGLHNEQFF